This TCR beta chain was obtained from a study of blood T cell repertoires in COVID-19. Sequencing used immunoSEQ multiplex PCR; TCRdb keeps in-frame clones, though not all of them. In the table there are 190,000 or so clones, more than 75% of which are singletons. Only a few counts were recorded for this clone. V lost 2 bases and J lost 4, with 11 bases in between. Germline CDR1 reads MNHEY; CDR2 reads SVGEGT. The CDR3 sequence is 14 residues long. Sequenced input: peripheral blood. V gene TRBV6-2 or TRBV6-3 combines with J gene TRBJ1-2; D possibly corresponds to TRBD1 (5 bases). The clonotype was recovered from a woman younger than 35 who had recovered from COVID-19. CDR3: CASSYGGGPYGYTF. CDR3 coding DNA: TGTGCCAGCAGTTACGGCGGGGGACCCTATGGCTACACCTTC.